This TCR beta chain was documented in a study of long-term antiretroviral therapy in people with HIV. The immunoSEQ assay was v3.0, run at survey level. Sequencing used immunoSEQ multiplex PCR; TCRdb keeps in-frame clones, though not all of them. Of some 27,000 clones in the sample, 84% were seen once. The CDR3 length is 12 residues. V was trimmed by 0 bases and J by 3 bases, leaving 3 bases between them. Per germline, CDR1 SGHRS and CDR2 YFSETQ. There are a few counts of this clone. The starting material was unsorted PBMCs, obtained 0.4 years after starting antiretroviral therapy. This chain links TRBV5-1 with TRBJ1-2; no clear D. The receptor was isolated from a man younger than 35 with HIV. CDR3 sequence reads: CASSLGDYGYTF. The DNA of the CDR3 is TGCGCCAGCAGCTTGGGAGACTATGGCTACACCTTC.